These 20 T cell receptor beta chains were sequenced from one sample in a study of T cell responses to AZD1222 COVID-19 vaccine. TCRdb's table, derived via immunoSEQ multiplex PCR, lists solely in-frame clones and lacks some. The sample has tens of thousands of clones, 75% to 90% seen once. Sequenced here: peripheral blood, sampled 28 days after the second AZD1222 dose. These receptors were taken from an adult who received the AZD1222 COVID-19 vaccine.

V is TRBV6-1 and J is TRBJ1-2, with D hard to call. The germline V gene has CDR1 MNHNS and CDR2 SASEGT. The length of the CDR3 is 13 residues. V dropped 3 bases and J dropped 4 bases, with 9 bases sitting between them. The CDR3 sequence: CASSEGRPYGYTF. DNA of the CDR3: TGTGCCAGCAGTGAGGGCAGACCCTATGGCTACACCTTC.

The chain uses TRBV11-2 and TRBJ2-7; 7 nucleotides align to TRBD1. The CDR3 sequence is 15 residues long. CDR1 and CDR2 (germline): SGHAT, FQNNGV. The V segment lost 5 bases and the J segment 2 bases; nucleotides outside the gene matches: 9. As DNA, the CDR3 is TGTGCCAGCAGCATGACCTTGGGACAGACCTACGAGCAGTACTTC. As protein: CASSMTLGQTYEQYF.

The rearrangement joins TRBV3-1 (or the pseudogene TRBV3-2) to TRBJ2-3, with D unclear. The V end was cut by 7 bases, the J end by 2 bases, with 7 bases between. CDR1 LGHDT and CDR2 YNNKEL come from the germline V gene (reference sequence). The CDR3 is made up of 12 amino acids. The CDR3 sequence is CASTSPTDTQYF. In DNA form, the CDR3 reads TGTGCCAGCACTTCTCCCACAGATACGCAGTATTTT.

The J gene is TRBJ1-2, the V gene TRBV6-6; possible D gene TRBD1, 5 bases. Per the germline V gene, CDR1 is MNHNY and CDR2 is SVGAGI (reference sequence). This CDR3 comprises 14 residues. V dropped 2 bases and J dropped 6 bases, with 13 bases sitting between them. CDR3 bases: TGTGCCAGCAGTTACCGCAGGGAGGCCCATGGCTACACCTTC. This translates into CASSYRREAHGYTF.

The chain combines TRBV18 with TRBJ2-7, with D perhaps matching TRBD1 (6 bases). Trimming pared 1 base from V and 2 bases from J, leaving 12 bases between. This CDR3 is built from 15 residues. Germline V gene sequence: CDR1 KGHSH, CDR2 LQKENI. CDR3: CASSPLQGKTYEQYF. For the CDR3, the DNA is TGTGCCAGCTCACCACTACAGGGAAAAACCTACGAGCAGTACTTC.

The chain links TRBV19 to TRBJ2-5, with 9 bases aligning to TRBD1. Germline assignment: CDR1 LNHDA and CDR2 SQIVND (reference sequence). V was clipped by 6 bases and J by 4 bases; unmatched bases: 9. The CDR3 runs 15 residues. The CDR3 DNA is TGTGCCAGTAGCGGACCGACAGGGGGTTCAGAGACCCAGTACTTC. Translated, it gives CASSGPTGGSETQYF.

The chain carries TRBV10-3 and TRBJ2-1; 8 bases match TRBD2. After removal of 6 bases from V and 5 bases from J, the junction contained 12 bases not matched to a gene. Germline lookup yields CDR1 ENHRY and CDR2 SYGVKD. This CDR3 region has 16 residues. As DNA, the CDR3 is TGTGCCATCAGCAGAACCGGGACTAGGCGTAACAATGAGCAGTTCTTC. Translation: CAISRTGTRRNNEQFF.

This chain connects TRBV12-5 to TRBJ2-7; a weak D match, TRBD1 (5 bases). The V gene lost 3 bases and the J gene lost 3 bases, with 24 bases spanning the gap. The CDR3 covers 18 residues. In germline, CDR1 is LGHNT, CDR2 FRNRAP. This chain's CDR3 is CASGFGGDQGARRYEQYF. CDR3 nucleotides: TGTGCTAGTGGTTTTGGTGGCGACCAGGGTGCGCGTCGCTACGAGCAGTACTTC.

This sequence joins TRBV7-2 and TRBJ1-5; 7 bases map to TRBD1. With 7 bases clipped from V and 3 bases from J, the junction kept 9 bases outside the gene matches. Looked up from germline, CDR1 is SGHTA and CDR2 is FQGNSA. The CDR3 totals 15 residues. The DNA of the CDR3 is TGTGCCAGCATCGAATCAACAGGGGCCAATCAGCCCCAGCATTTT. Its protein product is CASIESTGANQPQHF.

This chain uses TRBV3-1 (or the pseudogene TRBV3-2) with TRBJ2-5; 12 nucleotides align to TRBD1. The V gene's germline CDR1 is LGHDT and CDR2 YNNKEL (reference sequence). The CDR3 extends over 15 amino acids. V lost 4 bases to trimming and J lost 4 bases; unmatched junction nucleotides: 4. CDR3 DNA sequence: TGTGCCAGCAGCCTATGGGACAGGGGGCGAGAGACCCAGTACTTC. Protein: CASSLWDRGRETQYF.

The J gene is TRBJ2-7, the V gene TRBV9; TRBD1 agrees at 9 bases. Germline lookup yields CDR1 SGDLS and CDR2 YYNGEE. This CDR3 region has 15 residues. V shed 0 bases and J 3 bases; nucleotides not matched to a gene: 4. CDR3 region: CASSVDLGQGYEQYF. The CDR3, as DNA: TGTGCCAGCAGCGTAGATTTGGGACAGGGCTACGAGCAGTACTTC.

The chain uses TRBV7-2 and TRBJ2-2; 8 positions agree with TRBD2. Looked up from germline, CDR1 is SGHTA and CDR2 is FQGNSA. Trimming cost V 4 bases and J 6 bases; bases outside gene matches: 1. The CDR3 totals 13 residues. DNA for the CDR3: TGTGCCAGCAGCTCGACTAGCGCCGGGGAGCTGTTTTTT. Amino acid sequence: CASSSTSAGELFF.

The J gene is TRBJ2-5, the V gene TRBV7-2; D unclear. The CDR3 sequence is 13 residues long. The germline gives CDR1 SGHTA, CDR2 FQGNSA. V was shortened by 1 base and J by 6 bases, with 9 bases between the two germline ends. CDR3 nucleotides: TGTGCCAGCAGCTTAGAACATCCAAAGACCCAGTACTTC. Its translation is CASSLEHPKTQYF.

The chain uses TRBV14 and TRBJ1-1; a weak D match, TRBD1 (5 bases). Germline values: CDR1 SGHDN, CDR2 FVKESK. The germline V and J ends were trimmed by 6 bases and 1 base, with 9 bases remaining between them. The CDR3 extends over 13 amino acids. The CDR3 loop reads CASSRQRNTEAFF. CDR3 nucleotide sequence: TGTGCCAGCAGTCGACAGCGGAACACTGAAGCTTTCTTT.

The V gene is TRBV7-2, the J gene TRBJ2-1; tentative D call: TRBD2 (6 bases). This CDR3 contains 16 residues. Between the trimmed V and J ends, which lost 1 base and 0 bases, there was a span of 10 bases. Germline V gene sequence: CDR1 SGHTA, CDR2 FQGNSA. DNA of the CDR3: TGTGCCAGCAGCTTAGTGGGACTCAGCTCCTACAATGAGCAGTTCTTC. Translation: CASSLVGLSSYNEQFF.

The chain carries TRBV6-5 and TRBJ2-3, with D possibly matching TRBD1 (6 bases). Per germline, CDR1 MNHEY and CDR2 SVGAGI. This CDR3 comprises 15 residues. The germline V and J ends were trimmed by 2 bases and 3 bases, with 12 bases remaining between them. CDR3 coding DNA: TGTGCCAGCAGTTACGGGGCAGGGGCGACAGATACGCAGTATTTT. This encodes CASSYGAGATDTQYF.

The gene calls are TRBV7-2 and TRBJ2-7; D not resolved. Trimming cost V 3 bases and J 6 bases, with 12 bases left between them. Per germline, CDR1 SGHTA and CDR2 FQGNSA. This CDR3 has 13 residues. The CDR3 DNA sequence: TGTGCCAGCAGCTTCTCAGCCATAGGCGAGCAGTACTTC. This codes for CASSFSAIGEQYF.

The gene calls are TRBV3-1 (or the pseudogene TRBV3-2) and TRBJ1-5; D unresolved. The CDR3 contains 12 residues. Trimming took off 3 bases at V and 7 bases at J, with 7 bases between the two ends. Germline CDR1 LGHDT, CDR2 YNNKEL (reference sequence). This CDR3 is CASSQGGQPQHF. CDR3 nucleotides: TGTGCCAGCAGCCAGGGTGGGCAGCCCCAGCATTTT.

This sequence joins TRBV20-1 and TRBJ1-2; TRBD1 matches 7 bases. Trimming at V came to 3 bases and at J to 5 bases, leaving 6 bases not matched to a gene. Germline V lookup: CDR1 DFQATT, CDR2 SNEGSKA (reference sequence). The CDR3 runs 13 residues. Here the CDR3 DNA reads TGCAGTGCTAGTCCGGACAGGTTGTATGGCTACACCTTC. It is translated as CSASPDRLYGYTF.

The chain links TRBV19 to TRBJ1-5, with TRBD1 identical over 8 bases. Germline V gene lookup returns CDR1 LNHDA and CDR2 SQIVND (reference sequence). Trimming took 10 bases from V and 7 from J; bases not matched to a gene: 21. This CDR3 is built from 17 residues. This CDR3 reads CATQLHPGQGITQPQHF. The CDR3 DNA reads TGTGCCACCCAACTCCACCCAGGACAGGGAATCACCCAGCCCCAGCATTTT.